The clone carrying this T cell receptor (beta chain) was observed a handful of times. These data come from a study of blood T cell repertoires in COVID-19. Overall study: Acute-phase and convalescent COVID-19 samples originated in the United States, Italy and Spain. Nucleic acid was either cDNA or gDNA, and it came from T cells, B-cell-depleted T cells, or PBMCs.

V was pared by 6 bases and J by 8 bases, with 5 bases of the junction left unmatched. The CDR3 loop spans 12 amino acids. Per germline, CDR1 MNHEY and CDR2 SMNVEV (reference sequence). As processed by the authors: From reference gene primer amplification, estimates of nucleated cell counts were derived. Repertoires were generated with immunoSEQ multiplex PCR, while TCRdb's copy carries only in-frame clones and drops some. V and J calls and clone size are copied from that table; D and trimming were computed from the DNA. The repertoire includes 140,000 to 150,000 clones, around 80% of them detected once, and 9.5% to 13% sits in the top ten.

This sequence was found in a man in his sixties with active or convalescent COVID-19. The genes are TRBV27 and TRBJ1-2; 8 nucleotides line up with TRBD1. The sample comprised peripheral blood. CDR3 sequence: CASRDRGGGYTF. The DNA of the CDR3 is TGTGCCAGCAGAGACAGGGGTGGAGGCTACACCTTC.